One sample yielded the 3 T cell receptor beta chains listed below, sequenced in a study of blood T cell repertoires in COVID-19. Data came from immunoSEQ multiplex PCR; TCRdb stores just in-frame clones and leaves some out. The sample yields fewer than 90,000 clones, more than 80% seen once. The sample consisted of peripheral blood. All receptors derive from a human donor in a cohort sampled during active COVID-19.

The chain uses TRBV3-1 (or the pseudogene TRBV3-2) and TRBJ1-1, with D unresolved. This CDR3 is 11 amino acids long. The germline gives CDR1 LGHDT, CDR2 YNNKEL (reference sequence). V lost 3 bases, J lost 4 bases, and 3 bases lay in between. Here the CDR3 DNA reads TGTGCCAGCAGCCAGAGCACTGAAGCTTTCTTT. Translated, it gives CASSQSTEAFF.

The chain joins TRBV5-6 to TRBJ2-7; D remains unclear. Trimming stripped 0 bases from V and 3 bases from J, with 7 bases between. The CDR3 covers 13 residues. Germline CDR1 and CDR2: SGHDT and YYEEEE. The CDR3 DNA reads TGTGCCAGCAGCTTGGACCCGGGCTACGAGCAGTACTTC. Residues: CASSLDPGYEQYF. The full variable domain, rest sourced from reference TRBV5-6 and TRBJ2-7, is DAGVTQSPTHLIKTRGQQVTLRCSPKSGHDTVSWYQQALGQGPQFIFQYYEEEERQRGNFPDRFSGHQFPNYSSELNVNALLLGDSALYLCASSLDPGYEQYFGPGTRLTVT.

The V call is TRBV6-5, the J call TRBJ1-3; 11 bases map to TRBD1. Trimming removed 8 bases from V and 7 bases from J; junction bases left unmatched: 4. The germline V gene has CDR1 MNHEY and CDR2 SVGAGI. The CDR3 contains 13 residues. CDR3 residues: CASGRDRGNTIYF. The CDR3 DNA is TGTGCCAGCGGGAGGGACAGGGGGAACACCATATATTTT.